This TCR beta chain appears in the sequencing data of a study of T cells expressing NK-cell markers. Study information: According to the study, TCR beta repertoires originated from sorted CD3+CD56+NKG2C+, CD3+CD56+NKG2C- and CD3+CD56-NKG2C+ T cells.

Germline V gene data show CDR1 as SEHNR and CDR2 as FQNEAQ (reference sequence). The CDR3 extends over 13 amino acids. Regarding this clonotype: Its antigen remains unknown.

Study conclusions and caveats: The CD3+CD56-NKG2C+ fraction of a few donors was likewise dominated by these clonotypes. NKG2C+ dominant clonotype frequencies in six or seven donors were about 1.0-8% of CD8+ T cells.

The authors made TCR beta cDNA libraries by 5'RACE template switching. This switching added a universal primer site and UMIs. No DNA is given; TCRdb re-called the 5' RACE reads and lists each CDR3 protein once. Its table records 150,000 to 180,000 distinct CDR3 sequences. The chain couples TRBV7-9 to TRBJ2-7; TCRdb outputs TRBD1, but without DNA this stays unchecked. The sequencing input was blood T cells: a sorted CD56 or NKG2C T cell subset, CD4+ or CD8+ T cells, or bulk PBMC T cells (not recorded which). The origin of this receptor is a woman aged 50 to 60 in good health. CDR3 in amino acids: CASSFAGDYEQYF.